This is a list of T cell receptor beta chains from one sample in a study of T cells in Graves' hyperthyroidism and ophthalmopathy. A single record per CDR3 protein comes from TCRdb applying MiXCR to the multiplex PCR reads. The sample records roughly 750,000 distinct CDR3 sequences, 15% to 20% being singletons. Sequencing was done on a sample of blood. The receptors come from a man between 18 and 29 years old with Graves' hyperthyroidism. Each CDR3 is given with its conserved first and last residue. D genes are given only for firm matches. For some rows the clone size is stated as once, few or many, or as a class when expanded; others skip it.

-	TRBJ2-7	TRBV20-1	14	many	TGCAGTGCTAGTAGGGGAATAGGGTCCTACGAGCAGTACTTC	CSASRGIGSYEQYF
-	TRBJ2-3	TRBV5-1	14	-	TGCGCCAGCAGCTTGGCCCAAACCACAGATACGCAGTATTTT	CASSLAQTTDTQYF
-	TRBJ2-7	TRBV6-1	14	few	TGTGCCAGCAGTGAAGCCCCGGGCCGTCGGGAGCAGTACTTC	CASSEAPGRREQYF
TRBD1	TRBJ1-1	TRBV10-1	14	-	TGCGCCAGCAGTGAAACGGGACAGGGAATGTGTGCTTTCTTT	CASSETGQGMCAFF
-	TRBJ2-7	TRBV7-9	14	-	TGTGCCAGCAGCTCCCCATGGATATACTACGAGCAGTACTTC	CASSSPWIYYEQYF
-	TRBJ2-7	TRBV11-1	13	many	TGTGCCAGCAGCTTCGGACAGCCCTACGAGCAGTACTTC	CASSFGQPYEQYF
-	TRBJ1-3	TRBV4-1	14	few	TGCGCCAGCAGCCAGCTGGGAGTCGGAAACACCATATATTTT	CASSQLGVGNTIYF
TRBD2	TRBJ2-1	TRBV14	15	-	TGTGCCAGCAGCCAAGCCGGGAGGGCCTACAATGAGCAGTTCTTC	CASSQAGRAYNEQFF
TRBD1	TRBJ2-7	TRBV6-1	15	-	TGTGCCAGCAGGGACCCGGGACAGGGGGTATACGAGCAGTACTTC	CASRDPGQGVYEQYF
TRBD1	TRBJ2-7	TRBV18	14	many	TGTGCCAGCTCACCCCGACAGGGGTGGTACGAGCAGTACTTC	CASSPRQGWYEQYF
-	TRBJ1-1	TRBV11-1	15	many	TGTGCCAGCAGCTTATCCCGGACGGACAACACTGAAGCTTTCTTT	CASSLSRTDNTEAFF
-	TRBJ2-7	TRBV28	15	many	TGTGCCAGCAGTTTCCAGGTACGGAGAACCTACGAGCAGTACTTC	CASSFQVRRTYEQYF
-	TRBJ2-7	TRBV12-3/TRBV12-4	14	many	TGTGCCAGCAGTTTGAGTAGCGGTACCTACGAGCAGTACTTC	CASSLSSGTYEQYF
-	TRBJ2-1	TRBV15	12	-	TGTGCCACCAGCCCGAGCAACAATGAGCAGTTCTTC	CATSPSNNEQFF
-	TRBJ2-5	TRBV5-6	11	many	TGTGCCAGCAGCGTGGTGGGGACCCAGTACTTC	CASSVVGTQYF
TRBD1	TRBJ2-7	TRBV28	15	few	TGTGCCAGCAGTCCGATAGGACAGGACTCCTACGAGCAGTACTTC	CASSPIGQDSYEQYF
-	TRBJ1-2	TRBV5-5	16	few	TGTGCCAGCAGCTTGGTGGCCAGCAAGGGTAACTATGGCTACACCTTC	CASSLVASKGNYGYTF
TRBD2	TRBJ2-1	TRBV28	16	many	TGTGCCAGCAGTCCCGGGGGACTAGCGGGTTACAATGAGCAGTTCTTC	CASSPGGLAGYNEQFF
-	TRBJ1-2	TRBV27	13	few	TGTGCCACCAGAATCGCGGCGGGCTATGGCTACACCTTC	CATRIAAGYGYTF
-	TRBJ2-3	TRBV9	17	-	TGTGCCAGCAGCGTAGGGACCCCATCCCGCCATGCAGATACGCAGTATTTT	CASSVGTPSRHADTQYF
-	TRBJ1-4	TRBV15	13	-	TGTGCCACCAGCAGAGATAGCGATGAAAAACTGTTTTTT	CATSRDSDEKLFF
-	TRBJ1-2	TRBV20-1	12	-	TGCAGTGCTAGAGAAGGGTCGGAAGGCTACACCTTC	CSAREGSEGYTF
-	TRBJ1-6	TRBV28	16	-	TGTGCCAGCAGTTTTGATCCGGTCTCCTATAATTCACCCCTCCACTTT	CASSFDPVSYNSPLHF
-	TRBJ2-5	TRBV20-1	14	many	TGCAGTGCTAGAGGACTAGGGGTGGGAGAGACCCAGTACTTC	CSARGLGVGETQYF
TRBD2	TRBJ2-2	TRBV10-2	14	-	TGCGCCAGCACGCTAGCGGGAAACACCGGGGAGCTGTTTTTT	CASTLAGNTGELFF
TRBD1	TRBJ2-3	TRBV12-3/TRBV12-4	15	few	TGTGCCAGCAGTTCGCCGGGACAGGGAGATAATACGCAGTATTTT	CASSSPGQGDNTQYF
-	TRBJ1-2	TRBV5-1	13	-	TGCGCCAGCAGCCCCAGGACCTCGGCCGGCTACACCTTC	CASSPRTSAGYTF
-	TRBJ1-1	TRBV28	14	many	TGTGCCAGCACCGCCCCGACAGCCTACACTGAAGCTTTCTTT	CASTAPTAYTEAFF
TRBD2	TRBJ2-4	TRBV5-1	14	-	TGCGCCAGCAGCCCGGGACTAGCCGTCGTGGATCAGTACTTC	CASSPGLAVVDQYF
TRBD1	TRBJ1-1	TRBV2	15	-	TGTGCCAGCAGTACTCGACAGGGGCGTAACACTGAAGCTTTCTTT	CASSTRQGRNTEAFF
TRBD1	TRBJ2-1	TRBV29-1	13	-	TGCAGCGATCTGGGACAGGGCTACAATGAGCAGTTCTTC	CSDLGQGYNEQFF
-	TRBJ2-7	TRBV12-3/TRBV12-4	13	many	TGTGCCAGCAGTTTCGGGCCCTCCTACGAGCAGTACTTC	CASSFGPSYEQYF
TRBD1	TRBJ2-7	TRBV6-1	15	once	TGTGCCAGCAGTGGCGGGACAGGGGGAGACTACGAGCAGTACTTC	CASSGGTGGDYEQYF
-	TRBJ1-2	TRBV5-4	13	few	TGTGCCAGCAGCAATGCAGGGGCTTATGGCTACACCTTC	CASSNAGAYGYTF
TRBD1	TRBJ1-2	TRBV29-1	12	few	TGCAGCGTTACCATGACAGGGGGAGGCTACACCTTC	CSVTMTGGGYTF
TRBD1	TRBJ1-1	TRBV18	16	many	TGTGCCAGCTCACCACCGGGACAGGGACCGAACACTGAAGCTTTCTTT	CASSPPGQGPNTEAFF
-	TRBJ2-7	TRBV6-1	15	many	TGTGCCAGCAGTCCTTCCGGGACACCCATTTACGAGCAGTACTTC	CASSPSGTPIYEQYF
TRBD1	TRBJ2-7	TRBV12-5	15	-	TGTGCTAGTGGTTTACCGGGACAGCCCATCCACGAGCAGTACTTC	CASGLPGQPIHEQYF
-	TRBJ2-7	TRBV12-3/TRBV12-4	15	many	TGTGCCAGCAGTTTCGGGGGAATGGGAGCGGACGAGCAGTACTTC	CASSFGGMGADEQYF
-	TRBJ2-3	TRBV12-3/TRBV12-4	14	many	TGTGCCGTACAGGGTTGGGTTAGCACAGATACGCAGTATTTT	CAVQGWVSTDTQYF
-	TRBJ1-1	TRBV18	15	many	TGTGCCAGCTCACCCTATGGAGGGATGAACACTGAAGCTTTCTTT	CASSPYGGMNTEAFF